The 20 T cell receptor beta chains below come from one sample, sequenced in a study of cytomegalovirus exposure and HLA in healthy donors. The PCR used 60 Vbeta and 13 Jbeta primers. Generated by immunoSEQ multiplex PCR, the TCRdb table keeps only in-frame clones and is missing some. The sample yields about 120,000 clones, more than 80% seen once. Sequenced: PBMCs. The receptors derive from a man aged 35 to 55 in good health and CMV-seronegative.

This clone was observed a few times. V gene TRBV28 combines with J gene TRBJ1-5; D call uncertain. Per germline, CDR1 MDHEN and CDR2 SYDVKM. The CDR3 is 12 amino acids. The V and J ends lost 7 bases and 9 bases respectively, with 13 bases between them. This CDR3 reads CASKDWGGPQHF. The DNA for the CDR3 is TGTGCCAGCAAGGACTGGGGTGGGCCCCAGCATTTT.

This chain uses TRBV7-9 with TRBJ2-1; the match to TRBD2 covers 7 bases. This CDR3 has 12 amino acids. Per germline, CDR1 SEHNR and CDR2 FQNEAQ (reference sequence). With V trimmed by 5 bases and J by 13 bases, 8 bases remained unmatched. The CDR3 spells CASSDAGDEQFF. The CDR3 nucleotides are TGTGCCAGCAGCGACGCGGGAGACGAACAGTTCTTC.

Comments on this clone: Mismatch with germline at one junction end may stem from a read error. The rearrangement uses TRBV27 and TRBJ2-6; maybe TRBD1 (5 bases). Germline lookup yields CDR1 MNHEY and CDR2 SMNVEV (reference sequence). The CDR3 extends over 15 amino acids. CDR3 DNA: TGTGCCAGCACGGTCGGTACCCCTGGGGCCAACGGCCTGACTTTC. This sequence encodes CASTVGTPGANGLTF.

This clone was counted only a few times. This rearrangement joins TRBV9 to TRBJ1-3; D gene uncertain. The CDR3 is made up of 15 amino acids. Germline V CDR1 and CDR2: SGDLS, YYNGEE. V lost 0 bases, J lost 0 bases, and 7 bases lay in between. The CDR3 DNA follows: TGTGCCAGCAGCGTAGTGGCAGGCTCTGGAAACACCATATATTTT. Translated: CASSVVAGSGNTIYF.

This clone was detected a few times. The V call is TRBV10-3, the J call TRBJ1-6; TRBD1 aligns across 10 bases. Germline values: CDR1 ENHRY, CDR2 SYGVKD. The V segment lost 4 bases and the J segment 9 bases; nucleotides outside the gene matches: 6. CDR3 length: 15 amino acids. The CDR3 DNA reads as TGTGCCATCAGTGGCCCCGGGACAGGGGTTTCACCCCTCCACTTT. It encodes CAISGPGTGVSPLHF.

The chain carries TRBV6-5 and TRBJ2-7; TRBD1 might be the D (6 bases). There are 13 residues in the CDR3. Trimming took 4 bases from V and 4 from J, leaving 11 bases between them. The germline V gene has CDR1 MNHEY and CDR2 SVGAGI. CDR3 DNA sequence: TGTGCCAGCAGTTTGGGACATCTATACGAGCAGTACTTC. Residues: CASSLGHLYEQYF.

The V gene is TRBV9, the J gene TRBJ1-1; D is unresolved. CDR3 length: 13 residues. Trimming pared 7 bases from V and 2 bases from J, leaving 12 bases between. Looked up from germline, CDR1 is SGDLS and CDR2 is YYNGEE. The chain's CDR3 is CASATGFNTEAFF. The CDR3 DNA is TGTGCCAGCGCGACCGGGTTTAACACTGAAGCTTTCTTT.

The chain joins TRBV7-2 to TRBJ2-1; 12 bases line up with TRBD2. This CDR3 is built from 15 residues. Trimming took 1 base from V and 15 from J; bases not matched to a gene: 10. CDR1 is SGHTA, CDR2 FQGNSA, per germline. CDR3 in DNA: TGTGCCAGCAGCTTAGAACTAGCGGGGGGAATTTTACGGTTCTTC. This codes for CASSLELAGGILRFF.

The chain recombines TRBV18 with TRBJ2-2; 8 nucleotides agree with TRBD1. This CDR3 contains 15 residues. From germline, CDR1 is KGHSH and CDR2 LQKENI. The ends lost 5 bases at V and 5 bases at J; junction bases unmatched: 7. CDR3 DNA sequence: TGTGCCAGCTCATCGAGGACAGGGAAAACCGGGGAGCTGTTTTTT. Residues: CASSSRTGKTGELFF.

The rearrangement uses TRBV5-6 and TRBJ2-5; the match to TRBD2 covers 7 bases. With V trimmed by 2 bases and J by 4 bases, 8 bases remained unmatched. Germline-derived CDR1 and CDR2 are SGHDT and YYEEEE. The CDR3 has 15 residues. The CDR3 protein is CASSFRTSLLETQYF. The CDR3 coding sequence is TGTGCCAGCAGCTTCCGGACTAGTCTTTTAGAGACCCAGTACTTC.

The chain has TRBV7-2 and TRBJ1-1; D is perhaps TRBD1 (6 bases). The germline CDR1 and CDR2 sequences are SGHTA and FQGNSA. CDR3 length: 14 residues. The ends were cut back, 8 bases at V and 5 bases at J, with 18 bases in the middle. The CDR3 protein is CASSYTRGGTEAFF. CDR3 bases: TGTGCCAGCTCATACACTAGGGGGGGGACTGAAGCTTTCTTT.

This chain joins TRBV27 and TRBJ1-2; no reliable D call. Germline V CDR1 and CDR2: MNHEY, SMNVEV (reference sequence). With 5 bases removed from V and 4 bases from J, the gap between germline ends came to 11 bases. The CDR3 spans 13 residues. CDR3 in DNA: TGTGCCAGCAGTCCCCGGTCCCTCTATGGCTACACCTTC. Protein: CASSPRSLYGYTF.

This clone was found once. The chain recombines TRBV2 with TRBJ1-1; D unresolved. The CDR3 consists of 13 residues. Germline loops: CDR1 SNHLY, CDR2 FYNNEI. V dropped 2 bases and J dropped 4 bases, with 8 bases sitting between them. The CDR3 DNA reads TGTGCCAGCAGTGAACTGGGGAGCACTGAAGCTTTCTTT. This codes for CASSELGSTEAFF. Complete variable domain (other parts from reference TRBV2 and TRBJ1-1): EPEVTQTPSHQVTQMGQEVILRCVPISNHLYFYWYRQILGQKVEFLVSFYNNEISEKSEIFDDQFSVERPDGSNFTLKIRSTKLEDSAMYFCASSELGSTEAFFGQGTRLTVV.

The chain employs TRBV7-6 and TRBJ1-2; the D is unclear. The V end was cut by 4 bases, the J end by 6 bases, with 12 bases between. CDR3 length: 13 amino acids. The germline CDR1 and CDR2 sequences are SGHVS and FNYEAQ. For the CDR3, the DNA is TGTGCCAGCAGCTGGACGGAGGGTGATGGCTACACCTTC. Residues: CASSWTEGDGYTF.

The J gene is TRBJ1-2, the V gene TRBV11-2; the D gene is possibly TRBD1 (6 bases). The germline V gene encodes CDR1 SGHAT and CDR2 FQNNGV. The CDR3 runs 17 residues. Trimming removed 3 bases from V and 0 bases from J, with 17 bases in between. CDR3 DNA: TGTGCCAGCAGCTTCCCCATAGGACAGACAACTAACTATGGCTACACCTTC. Encoded protein: CASSFPIGQTTNYGYTF.

Only one count was recorded for this clone. The rearrangement uses TRBV27 and TRBJ2-5; D uncertain. The CDR3 extends over 17 amino acids. Between the trimmed V and J ends, which lost 4 bases and 14 bases, there was a span of 32 bases. Looked up from germline, CDR1 is MNHEY and CDR2 is SMNVEV (reference sequence). The DNA of the CDR3 is TGTGCCAGCAGTTCGCGATCCCCCATCGTGACGACTGCATGGCTTTACTTC. This gives the protein CASSSRSPIVTTAWLYF.

This clone was observed once. The chain links TRBV19 to TRBJ2-3; 8 nucleotides align to TRBD1. V shed 6 bases, J shed 5 bases, and the junction held 7 bases outside the gene matches. From germline, CDR1 is LNHDA and CDR2 SQIVND (reference sequence). This CDR3 is built from 14 residues. The CDR3 bases are TGTGCCAGTAGCTCCGGACAGGGCCGAGATACGCAGTATTTT. As protein: CASSSGQGRDTQYF.

V is TRBV4-3 and J is TRBJ1-2; 10 bases map to TRBD1. This CDR3 contains 14 residues. The germline V gene has CDR1 LGHNA and CDR2 YSLEER. V lost 7 bases, J lost 8 bases, and 10 bases stayed unmatched. The CDR3 DNA follows: TGCGCCAGCACCGTGGACAGGGGGGTGAAGGGCTACACCTTC. As protein: CASTVDRGVKGYTF.

The J gene is TRBJ2-1, the V gene TRBV10-3; the match to TRBD1 covers 9 bases. From germline, CDR1 is ENHRY and CDR2 SYGVKD. The CDR3 is 15 residues long. V was pared by 4 bases and J by 6 bases, with 7 bases of the junction left unmatched. CDR3: CAISVPGTGINEQFF. CDR3 nucleotide sequence: TGTGCCATCAGTGTTCCCGGGACAGGGATCAATGAGCAGTTCTTC.

This clone was counted a few times. The DNA for the CDR3 is TGCGCCAGCAGCCAAGATCGGGGGGTCGCAGATACGCAGTATTTT. Translation: CASSQDRGVADTQYF. The chain employs TRBV4-3 and TRBJ2-3, with TRBD2 matching over 7 bases. This CDR3 is 15 amino acids long. V lost 0 bases to trimming and J lost 4 bases; unmatched junction nucleotides: 4. Per germline, CDR1 LGHNA and CDR2 YSLEER.